The 15 T cell receptor beta chains given below trace back to one sample, sequenced in a study of shared clonotypes between healthy human individuals. The table came from immunoSEQ multiplex PCR; TCRdb's copy has only in-frame clones and leaves some out. The sample holds 950,000 to 1,200,000 clones; roughly 80% are singletons and the top ten take roughly 0.9%. The sequenced material came from memory CD4+ T cells from PBMCs. Subset of the sample: CD45RA-negative fraction. The receptor set was obtained from a man younger than 30 in good health. Some clones in this sample may be carry-over from other donors' samples.

This chain uses TRBV5-6 with TRBJ2-5; 9 bases fit TRBD1. The V segment lost 2 bases and the J segment 3 bases; nucleotides outside the gene matches: 2. This CDR3 is built from 14 residues. CDR1 is SGHDT, CDR2 YYEEEE, per germline. CDR3 protein: CASSFGTGKETQYF. DNA of the CDR3: TGTGCCAGCAGCTTTGGGACAGGGAAAGAGACCCAGTACTTC.

This clone has a single count. V is TRBV5-1 and J is TRBJ2-5; 8 bases match TRBD1. The CDR3 covers 14 residues. Germline loops: CDR1 SGHRS, CDR2 YFSETQ. The V segment lost 2 bases and the J segment 5 bases; nucleotides outside the gene matches: 5. Written as DNA, the CDR3 is TGCGCCAGCAGCTTCAATCGACAGGGGGAGACCCAGTACTTC. Its translation is CASSFNRQGETQYF.

The V call is TRBV4-1, the J call TRBJ2-7, with D hard to call. Germline-derived CDR1 and CDR2 are MGHRA and YSYEKL. This CDR3 is built from 11 residues. The V end was cut by 0 bases, the J end by 8 bases, with 5 bases between. The CDR3 nucleotides read TGCGCCAGCAGCCAAGAGGGCAAGCAGTACTTC. Translated, it gives CASSQEGKQYF.

On this clone itself: This specimen includes other DNA sequences encoding the same CDR3. The CDR3 DNA reads TGTGCCAGCTCACCTGGGACAGTCGGAAACACCATATATTTT. Amino acids: CASSPGTVGNTIYF. The V and J genes are TRBV18 and TRBJ1-3; TRBD1 matches at 7 bases. The germline CDR1 and CDR2 sequences are KGHSH and LQKENI. The CDR3 totals 14 residues. After removal of 3 bases from V and 4 bases from J, the junction contained 3 bases not matched to a gene.

This sequence joins TRBV2 and TRBJ1-5, with TRBD1 matching over 7 bases. CDR3 size: 16 residues. V gave up 3 bases and J gave up 6 bases; unmatched junction bases: 11. The germline CDR1 and CDR2 sequences are SNHLY and FYNNEI. The CDR3 sequence is CASSDKDRVRSQPQHF. The CDR3 bases are TGTGCCAGCAGTGATAAAGACAGGGTAAGGAGTCAGCCCCAGCATTTT.

This clone was observed a few times. The rearrangement links TRBV2 to TRBJ2-1; D is ambiguous. Trimming removed 4 bases at V and 9 bases at J, with 16 bases between. CDR3 length equals 14 residues. The germline V gene encodes CDR1 SNHLY and CDR2 FYNNEI. This CDR3 is CASSVTEEGPEQFF. CDR3 in DNA: TGTGCCAGCAGTGTAACCGAAGAAGGACCTGAGCAGTTCTTC.

This chain connects TRBV28 to TRBJ2-3; D remains unclear. V was trimmed by 4 bases and J by 2 bases, leaving 13 bases between them. CDR1 MDHEN and CDR2 SYDVKM come from the germline V gene. This CDR3 spans 15 amino acids. CDR3 loop: CASSSSLKLTDTQYF. For the CDR3, the DNA is TGTGCCAGCAGTTCCTCTCTCAAACTCACAGATACGCAGTATTTT.

This clone has only one observation. The chain recombines TRBV30 with TRBJ1-1; D remains unclear. The CDR3 sequence is 13 residues long. The germline V gene encodes CDR1 GTSNPN and CDR2 SVGIG (reference sequence). Trimming took off 2 bases at V and 5 bases at J, with 12 bases between the two ends. CDR3 nucleotides: TGTGCCTGGAGTAGCAGCAGACGGACTGAAGCTTTCTTT. Translation gives CAWSSSRRTEAFF.

The chain uses TRBV7-2 and TRBJ2-7, with TRBD2 as a possible D gene (6 bases). This CDR3 contains 14 residues. Germline assignment: CDR1 SGHTA and CDR2 FQGNSA. V was cut by 4 bases and J by 2 bases, with 12 bases left in between. The CDR3 reads CASSSLAVTYEQYF. DNA of the CDR3: TGTGCCAGCAGCTCCTTAGCGGTGACCTACGAGCAGTACTTC.

The table lists this clone with a count of one. The rearrangement joins TRBV27 to TRBJ1-3; D might be TRBD1 (5 bases). CDR3 size: 15 residues. Germline V CDR1 and CDR2: MNHEY, SMNVEV (reference sequence). V was trimmed by 6 bases and J by 4 bases, leaving 16 bases between them. CDR3 coding DNA: TGTGCCAGCAGCCCCTGGGGGGGTCGAGGAAACACCATATATTTT. Translation gives CASSPWGGRGNTIYF.

The V and J genes are TRBV7-2 and TRBJ2-5; TRBD2 agrees at 7 bases. Germline loops: CDR1 SGHTA, CDR2 FQGNSA. The CDR3 totals 15 residues. The trim removed 3 bases at V and 4 bases at J, leaving 8 bases unmatched. The CDR3 coding sequence is TGTGCCAGCAGCTTTCCCAAAGCGGGAACAGAGACCCAGTACTTC. It translates to CASSFPKAGTETQYF. Combining the CDR3 with reference TRBV7-2 and TRBJ2-5 gives the whole variable domain GAGVSQSPSNKVTEKGKDVELRCDPISGHTALYWYRQSLGQGLEFLIYFQGNSAPDKSGLPSDRFSAERTGGSVSTLTIQRTQQEDSAVYLCASSFPKAGTETQYFGPGTRLLVL.

The chain uses TRBV19 and TRBJ1-2, with 9 positions matching TRBD1. CDR3 length equals 13 residues. Looked up from germline, CDR1 is LNHDA and CDR2 is SQIVND (reference sequence). V was pared by 3 bases and J by 10 bases, with 6 bases of the junction left unmatched. This CDR3 reads CASSIPDRGDYTF. Here the CDR3 DNA reads TGTGCCAGTAGTATCCCGGACAGGGGCGACTACACCTTC.

The genes are TRBV2 and TRBJ1-5, with D perhaps TRBD1 (6 bases). The CDR3 spans 16 residues. The V end was cut by 6 bases, the J end by 0 bases, with 15 bases between. Germline values: CDR1 SNHLY, CDR2 FYNNEI. The CDR3 nucleotides read TGTGCCAGCAGACGCAGGACAGCCGATAGCAATCAGCCCCAGCATTTT. This encodes CASRRRTADSNQPQHF.

On this clone itself: One base away lies a much larger clone, so this may be a sequencing read error. The chain uses TRBV4-1 and TRBJ2-5, with 7 bases fitting TRBD2. The tail of the sequence fits TRBJ2-7 better, so the J call may be wrong. Per germline, CDR1 MGHRA and CDR2 YSYEKL. The CDR3 length is 15 residues. The CDR3 DNA is TGCGCCAGCAGCCAACCGACTAGCAGGGTATACGAGCAGTACTTC. Protein: CASSQPTSRVYEQYF.

This clone came up a few times. The genes are TRBV27 and TRBJ2-2, with D hard to call. V lost 2 bases to trimming and J lost 0 bases, with 4 bases between them. CDR1 and CDR2 (germline): MNHEY, SMNVEV (reference sequence). There are 14 residues in the CDR3. The CDR3 region is CASSLGPNTGELFF. The CDR3 bases are TGTGCCAGCAGTTTAGGTCCGAACACCGGGGAGCTGTTTTTT.